The 9 T cell receptor beta chains below all came from one sample that was sequenced in a study of cytomegalovirus exposure and HLA in healthy donors. With 60 Vbeta and 13 Jbeta primers, the PCR was carried out. The repertoire was sequenced with immunoSEQ multiplex PCR; TCRdb's copy has only in-frame clones and lacks some. The profile covers 150,000 to 200,000 clones, with 60% to 85% appearing a single time and around 5.7% taken by the ten largest. Sequenced sample: PBMCs. The receptor set was obtained from a man aged 35 to 55 in good health and CMV-seronegative.

The chain joins TRBV6-6 to TRBJ2-1, with 11 bases that match TRBD2. This CDR3 has 16 amino acids. The V gene end was trimmed by 5 bases and the J gene end by 4 bases; junction bases not matched to a gene: 7. The germline gives CDR1 MNHNY, CDR2 SVGAGI (reference sequence). In DNA form, the CDR3 reads TGTGCCAGCAGTAGGGGGACTAGCGGAGTTTACAATGAGCAGTTCTTC. Translated, it gives CASSRGTSGVYNEQFF.

The CDR3 DNA is TGTGCCAGCAGGCCGGGACAGGGTATGAACACTGAAGCTTTCTTT. Amino acid sequence: CASRPGQGMNTEAFF. V and J are TRBV11-3 and TRBJ1-1, with TRBD1 matching over 9 bases. Unmatched junction bases numbered 5, after V lost 6 bases and J lost 0 bases. The germline gives CDR1 SGHNT, CDR2 YENEEA. The CDR3 loop spans 15 amino acids.

V gene TRBV7-9 combines with J gene TRBJ1-5, with a weak D call TRBD1 (5 bases). The germline V gene encodes CDR1 SEHNR and CDR2 FQNEAQ (reference sequence). The CDR3 consists of 16 residues. V gave up 4 bases and J gave up 6 bases, with 19 bases separating them. CDR3 coding DNA: TGTGCCAGCAGCTCAACACAGGTTGACCAGGGTCAGCCCCAGCATTTT. Its translation is CASSSTQVDQGQPQHF.

The chain couples TRBV7-8 to TRBJ1-3, with D possibly matching TRBD1 (6 bases). The CDR3 consists of 14 residues. Per the germline V gene, CDR1 is SGHVS and CDR2 is FQNEAQ. Trimming took off 8 bases at V and 1 base at J, with 12 bases between the two ends. The DNA of the CDR3 is TGTGCCAGCGCGAAGGGGGTATCTGGAAACACCATATATTTT. It encodes CASAKGVSGNTIYF.

This clone was seen just once. The chain's CDR3 is CASLSTSGGYEQYF. The CDR3 bases are TGTGCCAGCCTCTCGACTAGCGGGGGATACGAGCAGTACTTC. The rearrangement uses TRBV6-5 and TRBJ2-7, with TRBD2 matching over 12 bases. This CDR3 has 14 amino acids. J gave up 4 bases and V 8 bases, and 6 bases lay outside the gene matches. The germline CDR1 and CDR2 sequences are MNHEY and SVGAGI.

This clone is a singleton in its sample. This rearrangement joins TRBV18 to TRBJ2-2, with D possibly being TRBD1 (5 bases). Between the trimmed V and J ends, which lost 3 bases and 2 bases, there was a span of 13 bases. Germline assignment: CDR1 KGHSH and CDR2 LQKENI. This CDR3 spans 16 amino acids. The DNA for the CDR3 is TGTGCCAGCTCACCCTCCGTTGGGGCAAACACCGGGGAGCTGTTTTTT. It codes for CASSPSVGANTGELFF.

The gene calls are TRBV19 and TRBJ2-4; D is uncertain. Germline V gene lookup returns CDR1 LNHDA and CDR2 SQIVND (reference sequence). Trimming took 1 base from V and 0 from J, leaving 4 bases between them. The CDR3 covers 14 residues. The CDR3 DNA follows: TGTGCCAGTAGTATAGCGGGAGCCAAAAACATTCAGTACTTC. Residues: CASSIAGAKNIQYF.

About this clone itself: Other DNA sequences of this sample code for an identical CDR3. The chain carries TRBV5-1 and TRBJ1-4; D is undetermined. V was clipped by 4 bases and J by 0 bases, with 7 bases between them. The germline V gene has CDR1 SGHRS and CDR2 YFSETQ. CDR3 length: 14 residues. For the CDR3, the DNA is TGCGCCAGCAGCCCAGGTGCAACTAATGAAAAACTGTTTTTT. Encoded protein: CASSPGATNEKLFF.

The genes are TRBV27 and TRBJ2-7, with TRBD1 matching 9 bases. V lost 4 bases, J lost 4 bases, and 5 bases stayed unmatched. Germline CDR1 reads MNHEY; CDR2 reads SMNVEV (reference sequence). There are 14 residues in the CDR3. As DNA, the CDR3 is TGTGCCAGCAGTTGGCTGGGACAGGGTTACGAGCAGTACTTC. Translation gives CASSWLGQGYEQYF.